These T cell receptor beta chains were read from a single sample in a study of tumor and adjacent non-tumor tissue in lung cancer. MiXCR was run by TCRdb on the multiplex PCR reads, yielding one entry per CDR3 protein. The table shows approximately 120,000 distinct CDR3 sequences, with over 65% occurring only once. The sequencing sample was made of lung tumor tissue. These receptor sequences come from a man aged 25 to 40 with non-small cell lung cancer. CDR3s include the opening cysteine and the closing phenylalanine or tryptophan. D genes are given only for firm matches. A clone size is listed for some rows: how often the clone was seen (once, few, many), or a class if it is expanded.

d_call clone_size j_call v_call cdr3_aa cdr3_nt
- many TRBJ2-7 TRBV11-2 CASSLDFGSPEQYF TGTGCCAGCAGCTTAGATTTCGGGTCCCCAGAGCAGTACTTC
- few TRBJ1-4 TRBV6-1 CASSVQGHNEKLFF TGTGCCAGCAGTGTACAGGGTCATAATGAAAAACTGTTTTTT
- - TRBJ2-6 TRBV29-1 CSFLRERLLSGTNVLTF TGCAGCTTCCTCCGGGAAAGGCTTCTCTCTGGGACCAACGTCCTGACTTTC
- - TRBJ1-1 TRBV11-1 CASSLNYRSTEAVF TGTGCCAGTAGCTTAAATTACAGGAGCACTGAAGCTGTCTTT
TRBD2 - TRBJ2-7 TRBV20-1 CSARVGLAGSYEQYF TGCAGTGCTAGAGTAGGACTAGCGGGGTCCTACGAGCAGTACTTC
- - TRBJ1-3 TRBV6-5 CASRSIISENTIYF TGTGCCAGCAGGTCAATTATCTCTGAAAACACCATATATTTT
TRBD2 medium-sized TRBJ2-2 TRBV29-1 CSVSSGAGGELFF TGCAGCGTTAGTAGCGGGGCCGGCGGGGAGCTGTTTTTT
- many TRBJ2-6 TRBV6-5 CASRLRNSGANVLTF TGTGCCAGCAGACTACGGAACTCTGGGGCCAACGTCCTGACTTTC
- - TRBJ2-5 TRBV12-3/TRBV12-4 CASSSGAKKTQYF TGTGCCAGCAGTTCTGGGGCCAAAAAGACCCAGTACTTC
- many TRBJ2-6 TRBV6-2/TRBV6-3 CASSYSGYRLSGANVLTF TGTGCCAGCAGTTACTCAGGGTATCGGCTATCTGGGGCCAACGTCCTGACTTTC
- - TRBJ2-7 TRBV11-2 CASSPSNSYEQYF TGTGCGAGCAGCCCGTCCAACTCCTACGAGCAGTACTTC
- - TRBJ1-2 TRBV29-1 CSVDRDNGYTF TGCAGCGTTGACAGGGACAATGGCTACACCTTC
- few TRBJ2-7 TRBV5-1 CASSSQLGIHEQYF TGCGCCAGCAGCTCGCAGCTAGGGATCCACGAGCAGTACTTC
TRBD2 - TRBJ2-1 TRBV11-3 CTSSQGGDLAGREQFF TGTACCAGCAGCCAAGGCGGGGATCTAGCGGGGCGCGAGCAGTTCTTC
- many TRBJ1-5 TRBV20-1 CSAKWDRGQPQHF TGCAGTGCTAAATGGGATCGAGGTCAGCCCCAGCATTTT
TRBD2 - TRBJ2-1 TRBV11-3 CASSPGTSGGYNAQFF TGTGCCAGCAGTCCTGGGACAAGCGGGGGATACAATGCGCAGTTCTTC
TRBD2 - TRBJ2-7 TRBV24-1 CATNDHLLAGLYEQYF TGTGCCACCAATGACCACTTACTAGCGGGACTCTACGAGCAGTACTTC
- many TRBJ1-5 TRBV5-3 CARSLPTPFGSSNQPQHF TGTGCCAGAAGCTTGCCCACTCCCTTCGGCAGTAGCAATCAGCCCCAGCATTTT
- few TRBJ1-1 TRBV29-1 CSVTGGRTVLSTEAFF TGCAGCGTCACCGGGGGGCGGACAGTTCTGAGCACTGAAGCTTTCTTT
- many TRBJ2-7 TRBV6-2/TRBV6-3 CASSWGAYEQYF TGTGCCAGCAGTTGGGGGGCCTACGAGCAGTACTTC
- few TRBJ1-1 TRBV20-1 CSARELTASKAFF TGCAGTGCTAGAGAGCTAACGGCGAGCAAAGCTTTCTTT
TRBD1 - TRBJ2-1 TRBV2 CASRNGQGAYNEQFF TGTGCCAGCAGGAATGGACAGGGCGCCTACAATGAGCAGTTCTTC
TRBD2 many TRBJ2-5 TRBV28 CASSLGGGRETQYF TGTGCCAGCAGTTTGGGCGGGGGGCGGGAGACCCAGTACTTC